These T cell receptor beta chains were read from a single sample in a study of shared clonotypes between healthy human individuals. Sequenced by immunoSEQ multiplex PCR; TCRdb stores in-frame clones only, minus some. The table has about 660,000 clones, about 74% seen once; the top ten hold about 1.7%. Sequenced: memory CD4+ T cells sorted from blood. The receptors stem from a woman aged 30 to 39 in good health. The CDR3 runs from the conserved cysteine through the conserved F or W.

V	length	J	CDR3
TRBV6-4	13	TRBJ2-2	CASSDPNTGELFF
TRBV7-2	15	TRBJ2-7	CASSFGGDRSYEQYF
TRBV10-3	20	TRBJ2-1	CAISEAPGATSGRARNEQFF
TRBV6-1	15	TRBJ1-5	CASSEAGGSNQPQHF
TRBV6-5	16	TRBJ1-1	CASSSSLRGQNTEAFF
TRBV5-1	14	TRBJ2-1	CASRVAGEYNEQFF
TRBV2	14	TRBJ1-3	CASSQGFSGNTIYF
TRBV7-9	13	TRBJ1-2	CASSRDRVDGYTF
TRBV5-1	15	TRBJ1-3	CASSLGQMNSNTIYF
TRBV7-9	16	TRBJ2-1	CASSLKASGRYNEQFF
TRBV7-9	14	TRBJ1-2	CASSLWTGVGGYTF
TRBV28	14	TRBJ2-3	CASSTGQGTDTQYF
TRBV18	13	TRBJ2-1	CASSQGLNNEQFF
TRBV27	15	TRBJ2-5	CASSLTSTGRETQYF
TRBV14	15	TRBJ2-7	CASSQVRQGPYEQYF
TRBV27	15	TRBJ2-4	CASSPSPVSLGIQYF
TRBV5-1	14	TRBJ2-7	CASSLDDGAYEQYF
TRBV7-8	18	TRBJ1-2	CASSFGYRGRVGNYGYTF
TRBV5-1	15	TRBJ2-1	CASSLAGNVYNEQFF
TRBV28	12	TRBJ1-4	CASSDSNEKLFF
TRBV7-8	15	TRBJ2-7	CASSLVGTTDYEQYF
TRBV6-1	13	TRBJ1-2	CASSRDRSYGYTF
TRBV18	13	TRBJ1-5	CASSPQADQPQHF
TRBV25-1	15	TRBJ2-1	CASSEGSGAYNEQFF
TRBV11-1	14	TRBJ1-1	CASSLDLRDTEAFF
TRBV11-2	16	TRBJ2-2	CASSLELTANTGELFF
TRBV28	13	TRBJ1-1	CASSLYGREEAFF